Below, 14 T cell receptor beta chains from the same sample are listed, as sequenced in a study of T cells in narcolepsy. The protocol was immunoSEQ multiplex PCR, while the TCRdb copy is restricted to in-frame clones and leaves out a portion. The data show under 40,000 clones, roughly 87% seen once. Sequenced: memory (CD45RA-) CD4+ T cells from blood. These receptors were obtained from a human donor in good health.

The genes are TRBV5-1 and TRBJ2-7; 8 bases agree with TRBD1. This CDR3 spans 12 amino acids. Germline values: CDR1 SGHRS, CDR2 YFSETQ. V lost 4 bases to trimming and J lost 6 bases; unmatched junction nucleotides: 3. The CDR3 reads CASSVGTGEQYF. CDR3 nucleotides: TGCGCCAGCAGCGTTGGGACAGGCGAGCAGTACTTC.

The chain uses TRBV30 and TRBJ2-1; D gene ambiguous. The CDR3 spans 11 residues. The germline gives CDR1 GTSNPN, CDR2 SVGIG (reference sequence). Trimming stripped 4 bases from V and 0 bases from J, with 1 base between. This CDR3 reads CAWNSYNEQFF. The DNA of the CDR3 is TGTGCCTGGAACTCCTACAATGAGCAGTTCTTC.

The chain employs TRBV7-2 and TRBJ1-2; D may be TRBD1 (5 bases). CDR1 SGHTA and CDR2 FQGNSA come from the germline V gene. The CDR3 has 14 amino acids. The ends were cut back, 4 bases at V and 7 bases at J, with 16 bases in the middle. The CDR3 nucleotides read TGTGCCAGCAGCTCGGGACTCAACGCGGGTGGCTACACCTTC. It specifies CASSSGLNAGGYTF.

The chain employs TRBV7-2 and TRBJ2-3, with unresolved D. This CDR3 has 14 residues. Germline CDR1 is SGHTA and CDR2 is FQGNSA. V lost 1 base to trimming and J lost 4 bases, with 9 bases between them. Here the CDR3 reads CASSLDRAADTQYF. The CDR3 bases are TGTGCCAGCAGCTTAGACCGGGCCGCAGATACGCAGTATTTT.

The rearrangement uses TRBV5-6 and TRBJ2-2; tentative D call: TRBD1 (5 bases). The CDR3 length is 14 residues. The V end was cut by 2 bases, the J end by 3 bases, with 8 bases between. Germline V gene lookup returns CDR1 SGHDT and CDR2 YYEEEE. In DNA form, the CDR3 reads TGTGCCAGCAGCTTAACAGGAGACACCGGGGAGCTGTTTTTT. Translated: CASSLTGDTGELFF.

This chain links TRBV28 with TRBJ1-6; the D gene is possibly TRBD1 (5 bases). V lost 6 bases to trimming and J lost 2 bases, with 14 bases between them. CDR1 and CDR2 (germline): MDHEN, SYDVKM. The CDR3 sequence is 16 residues long. CDR3 loop: CASSIRDQAYNSPLHF. The CDR3 region has the DNA TGTGCCAGCAGCATCCGGGACCAAGCCTATAATTCACCCCTCCACTTT.

The J gene is TRBJ1-1, the V gene TRBV28; D gene uncertain. CDR1 is MDHEN, CDR2 SYDVKM, per germline. Trimming removed 5 bases from V and 4 bases from J, with 8 bases in between. The CDR3 length is 12 residues. The CDR3, as DNA: TGTGCCAGCAGTCACCCGGGCACTGAAGCTTTCTTT. Translation gives CASSHPGTEAFF.

This clone was detected only a few times. The chain has TRBV2 and TRBJ1-3; tentative D call: TRBD1 (6 bases). The CDR3 consists of 15 residues. With 8 bases removed from V and 1 base from J, the gap between germline ends came to 15 bases. CDR1 and CDR2 (germline): SNHLY, FYNNEI. For the CDR3, the DNA is TGTGCCAGCGGCCGACAGGCGGGTTCTGGAAACACCATATATTTT. This codes for CASGRQAGSGNTIYF.

The genes are TRBV11-2 and TRBJ1-5, with D perhaps matching TRBD1 (5 bases). V was cut by 0 bases and J by 7 bases, with 13 bases left in between. This CDR3 contains 15 residues. Germline CDR1 reads SGHAT; CDR2 reads FQNNGV. CDR3 loop: CASSLDRLGAQPQHF. CDR3 DNA sequence: TGTGCCAGCAGCTTAGATAGGTTAGGGGCGCAGCCCCAGCATTTT. Looking up the rest from reference TRBV11-2 and TRBJ1-5 gives the full variable domain: EAGVAQSPRYKIIEKRQSVAFWCNPISGHATLYWYQQILGQGPKLLIQFQNNGVVDDSQLPKDRFSAERLKGVDSTLKIQPAKLEDSAVYLCASSLDRLGAQPQHFGDGTRLSIL.

The V call is TRBV7-2, the J call TRBJ1-5; 10 nucleotides match TRBD1. The CDR3 totals 15 residues. Germline assignment: CDR1 SGHTA and CDR2 FQGNSA. Losses at the gene ends were 4 bases for V and 6 bases for J; bases not matched to a gene: 6. This CDR3 reads CASSSGTGVGQPQHF. CDR3 sequence (DNA): TGTGCCAGCAGCTCCGGGACAGGGGTCGGTCAGCCCCAGCATTTT. The complete variable domain, with remaining parts taken from reference TRBV7-2 and TRBJ1-5, reads GAGVSQSPSNKVTEKGKDVELRCDPISGHTALYWYRQSLGQGLEFLIYFQGNSAPDKSGLPSDRFSAERTGGSVSTLTIQRTQQEDSAVYLCASSSGTGVGQPQHFGDGTRLSIL.

This clone turned up a few times. The chain uses TRBV5-6 and TRBJ1-3; 7 positions agree with TRBD1. V gave up 1 base and J gave up 4 bases; unmatched junction bases: 5. The CDR3 extends over 15 amino acids. Germline CDR1 is SGHDT and CDR2 is YYEEEE. CDR3 amino acids: CASSLTGDIGNTIYF. Written as DNA, the CDR3 is TGTGCCAGCAGCTTGACAGGGGACATCGGAAACACCATATATTTT.

The J gene is TRBJ2-7, the V gene TRBV7-2, with 8 bases that match TRBD1. Trimming took 0 bases from V and 4 from J; bases not matched to a gene: 5. The V gene's germline CDR1 is SGHTA and CDR2 FQGNSA. This CDR3 contains 15 residues. CDR3 loop: CASSLASGGSYEQYV. CDR3 DNA sequence: TGTGCCAGCAGCTTAGCCTCAGGGGGCTCATACGAGCAGTACGTC.

The V and J genes are TRBV28 and TRBJ2-1; TRBD2 matches 9 bases. CDR3 length: 16 amino acids. The V gene end was trimmed by 2 bases and the J gene end by 5 bases; junction bases not matched to a gene: 7. Per germline, CDR1 MDHEN and CDR2 SYDVKM. CDR3 in DNA: TGTGCCAGCAGTTTAAGGGGACTAGCATCCGACAATGAGCAGTTCTTC. The encoded protein is CASSLRGLASDNEQFF.

This clone was counted a few times. This sequence joins TRBV12-5 and TRBJ2-2; D perhaps matches TRBD1 (6 bases). This CDR3 contains 15 residues. Trimming left V 6 bases short and J 0 bases short, with 11 bases between. Germline V gene lookup returns CDR1 LGHNT and CDR2 FRNRAP. CDR3 nucleotide sequence: TGTGCTAGTGGGCCAGGGGTTTCGAACACCGGGGAGCTGTTTTTT. Translating it yields CASGPGVSNTGELFF.